The next 18 T cell receptor beta chains were all read from a single sample in a study of vaccination effects on CD4 cells after COVID-19. Under the ViraFEST assay, PBMC were stimulated with viral peptide pools so that antigen-specific CD4+ T cells expanded. Sequencing was performed afterwards. Subsequent to a culture period of approximately 11 days, CD4+ T cells were isolated. Two doses of BNT162b2 or mRNA-1273 vaccine were administered to participants. These TCRs are of unknown antigen specificity. Sequencing used immunoSEQ multiplex PCR; TCRdb keeps in-frame clones, though not all of them. The sample lists about 22,000 clones; approximately 69% were seen once. Specimen: CD4+ T cells from PBMCs cultured with SARS-CoV-2 spike peptides, collected after COVID-19 vaccination. The receptor set was obtained from a human donor who received a COVID-19 vaccine.

The rearrangement joins TRBV19 to TRBJ1-1; D ambiguous. The germline V gene encodes CDR1 LNHDA and CDR2 SQIVND (reference sequence). The V end lost 3 bases, the J end lost 5 bases, and 13 bases lay between the germline ends. The length of the CDR3 is 14 residues. This CDR3 reads CASSMRDIRTEAFF. As DNA, the CDR3 is TGTGCCAGTAGTATGAGGGATATAAGGACTGAAGCTTTCTTT.

Points on this clone: The same CDR3 arises from other DNA sequences in this sample as well. The V call is TRBV9, the J call TRBJ1-4; D gene ambiguous. V was pared by 0 bases and J by 4 bases, with 7 bases between. This CDR3 region has 14 residues. CDR1 and CDR2 from the germline V gene are SGDLS and YYNGEE. The DNA for the CDR3 is TGTGCCAGCAGCGTAGGGACCCTTAATGAAAAACTGTTTTTT. This translates into CASSVGTLNEKLFF.

The chain joins TRBV4-1 to TRBJ2-5; a possible D gene is TRBD2 (7 bases). Germline assignment: CDR1 MGHRA and CDR2 YSYEKL. The ends were cut back, 1 base at V and 1 base at J, with 13 bases in the middle. This CDR3 has 16 amino acids. CDR3 in DNA: TGCGCCAGCAGCCAAGCCGGGGGGCTGCCCCAAGAGACCCAGTACTTC. It codes for CASSQAGGLPQETQYF.

V is TRBV3-1 (or the pseudogene TRBV3-2) and J is TRBJ2-3; D is ambiguous. Trimming removed 0 bases from V and 0 bases from J, with 13 bases in between. CDR3 length: 17 amino acids. The germline V gene encodes CDR1 LGHDT and CDR2 YNNKEL (reference sequence). DNA for the CDR3: TGTGCCAGCAGCCAAGAAGGTTGGGGTACTAGCACAGATACGCAGTATTTT. This translates into CASSQEGWGTSTDTQYF.

The genes are TRBV9 and TRBJ1-2; TRBD1 aligns across 7 bases. V lost 3 bases to trimming and J lost 4 bases; unmatched junction nucleotides: 9. Germline V gives CDR1 SGDLS, CDR2 YYNGEE. This CDR3 has 15 amino acids. The CDR3 DNA sequence: TGTGCCAGCAGCGCAACAGGGGTAGATTTCTATGGCTACACCTTC. Encoded protein: CASSATGVDFYGYTF.

This clone is termed medium-sized (0.01 to 0.1%). The chain recombines TRBV30 with TRBJ1-2; 7 bases fit TRBD1. The V gene's germline CDR1 is GTSNPN and CDR2 SVGIG (reference sequence). The length of the CDR3 is 12 residues. Trimming at V came to 4 bases and at J to 8 bases, leaving 7 bases not matched to a gene. In DNA form, the CDR3 reads TGTGCCTGGAAACTGACAGGGAGCGGCTACACCTTC. Its translation is CAWKLTGSGYTF.

The V call is TRBV3-1 (or the pseudogene TRBV3-2), the J call TRBJ2-2; no clear D. Germline lookup yields CDR1 LGHDT and CDR2 YNNKEL (reference sequence). The CDR3 consists of 15 residues. V lost 0 bases and J lost 1, with 6 bases in between. The CDR3 loop reads CASSQDRWNTGELFF. CDR3 coding DNA: TGTGCCAGCAGCCAAGATCGGTGGAACACCGGGGAGCTGTTTTTT.

In its sample, this clone was seen a few times. V usage is TRBV13 and J usage is TRBJ2-7; 11 nucleotides align to TRBD1. The CDR3 spans 16 residues. Trimming at V came to 5 bases and at J to 10 bases, leaving 16 bases not matched to a gene. Germline V gene lookup returns CDR1 PRHDT and CDR2 FYEKMQ (reference sequence). The CDR3 DNA follows: TGTGCCAGCAGCGCCCGAGGGACAGGGGGGATTAAGGAACAGTACTTC. As protein: CASSARGTGGIKEQYF.

This clone was seen a few times. The chain uses TRBV2 and TRBJ1-2; D is possibly TRBD1 (6 bases). CDR3 size: 13 residues. Between the trimmed V and J ends, which lost 6 bases and 5 bases, there was a span of 13 bases. Germline-derived CDR1 and CDR2 are SNHLY and FYNNEI. The CDR3 sequence is CASRAGVEYGYTF. The CDR3 nucleotides are TGTGCCAGCAGGGCAGGGGTTGAGTATGGCTACACCTTC.

CDR3 sequence reads: CASSRTTGTSGIGGDTQYF. The CDR3 DNA follows: TGCGCCAGCAGCAGAACGACCGGGACTAGCGGGATAGGTGGGGATACGCAGTATTTT. The rearrangement links TRBV5-1 to TRBJ2-3; 13 nucleotides agree with TRBD2. The CDR3 is 19 residues long. From germline, CDR1 is SGHRS and CDR2 YFSETQ. V dropped 4 bases and J dropped 6; count of bases not matched to a gene: 17.

The chain links TRBV27 to TRBJ2-1; 8 bases agree with TRBD1. With V trimmed by 4 bases and J by 4 bases, 12 bases remained unmatched. The V gene's germline CDR1 is MNHEY and CDR2 SMNVEV (reference sequence). The CDR3 totals 17 residues. In DNA form, the CDR3 reads TGTGCCAGCAGTTCTCGACAGGGGCGCTACAGATACAATGAGCAGTTCTTC. Its protein product is CASSSRQGRYRYNEQFF.

J is TRBJ2-4 and V is TRBV6-6; no firm D call. Germline CDR1 reads MNHNY; CDR2 reads SVGAGI (reference sequence). Trimming pared 5 bases from V and 5 bases from J, leaving 13 bases between. The CDR3 totals 14 residues. CDR3 sequence (DNA): TGTGCCAGCAGTACCCCCGAGCTTCAAAACATTCAGTACTTC. It codes for CASSTPELQNIQYF.

The V gene is TRBV2, the J gene TRBJ1-2; D is possibly TRBD1 (5 bases). The CDR3 length is 16 residues. The ends were cut back, 11 bases at V and 4 bases at J, with 26 bases in the middle. In germline, CDR1 is SNHLY, CDR2 FYNNEI. DNA of the CDR3: TGTGCCGTAAACCGGGGGGTGTCTATCTACGGCTATGGCTACACCTTC. Residues: CAVNRGVSIYGYGYTF.

The chain recombines TRBV4-1 with TRBJ1-5, with a tentative D call TRBD1 (6 bases). CDR1 MGHRA and CDR2 YSYEKL come from the germline V gene. V dropped 3 bases and J dropped 2 bases, with 8 bases sitting between them. This CDR3 has 14 residues. Here the CDR3 DNA reads TGCGCCAGCAGCCACGAGGGGGGCAATCAGCCCCAGCATTTT. The encoded protein is CASSHEGGNQPQHF.

The chain uses TRBV19 and TRBJ1-2; D uncertain. This CDR3 has 17 amino acids. Germline V gene data show CDR1 as LNHDA and CDR2 as SQIVND (reference sequence). V lost 4 bases and J 0 bases, leaving 18 bases between the germline ends. CDR3 in amino acids: CASSRDSIHTANYGYTF. In DNA form, the CDR3 reads TGTGCCAGTAGTAGAGATAGCATACACACCGCTAACTATGGCTACACCTTC.

The chain links TRBV10-3 to TRBJ1-2, with D unclear. V gave up 3 bases and J gave up 2 bases, with 4 bases separating them. Germline CDR1 and CDR2: ENHRY and SYGVKD. This CDR3 spans 12 amino acids. The DNA of the CDR3 is TGTGCCATCAGTGACGGCAACTATGGCTACACCTTC. This encodes CAISDGNYGYTF.

The count of this clone is one. V and J are TRBV20-1 and TRBJ2-5, with D uncertain. The germline V gene encodes CDR1 DFQATT and CDR2 SNEGSKA (reference sequence). CDR3 length equals 10 residues. The germline V and J ends were trimmed by 4 bases and 5 bases, with 5 bases remaining between them. CDR3 region: CSATGETQYF. The DNA for the CDR3 is TGCAGTGCTACCGGGGAGACCCAGTACTTC.

This clone was observed a handful of times. The V and J genes are TRBV6-5 and TRBJ2-1; D is possibly TRBD2 (6 bases). The V end lost 9 bases, the J end lost 2 bases, and 14 bases lay between the germline ends. This CDR3 spans 14 amino acids. Looked up from germline, CDR1 is MNHEY and CDR2 is SVGAGI. The CDR3 reads CASHGGSAYNEQFF. The CDR3 bases are TGTGCCAGTCACGGGGGAAGTGCCTACAATGAGCAGTTCTTC.